This TCR beta chain was identified in a study of blood T cell repertoires in COVID-19. Participants spanned ages about 18 to 100 years and resided in about two dozen US areas. Symptom resolution, clearance, or two negative PCRs marked donors in Cohort 3 as recovered. The method was immunoSEQ multiplex PCR; TCRdb's version includes in-frame clones alone and lacks a portion of them. Among roughly 330,000 clones, 80% to 90% were seen once, and the ten largest hold about 5%. Germline assignment: CDR1 MNHEY and CDR2 SMNVEV (reference sequence). The CDR3 runs to 18 residues. J lost 1 base, V lost 3 bases, and 8 bases had no gene match.

This TCR was recovered from a man aged 30 to 45 who had recovered from COVID-19. The rearrangement links TRBV27 to TRBJ2-6; TRBD1 aligns across 8 bases. The specimen was PBMCs or T cells enriched from blood (not recorded which). CDR3 in DNA: TGTGCCAGCAGTTTGCAAAATCAGGGGGCTTCTGGGGCCAACGTCCTGACTTTC. Encoded protein: CASSLQNQGASGANVLTF.